These 32 T cell receptor beta chains share one sample of origin, sequenced in a study of T cells in Graves' hyperthyroidism and ophthalmopathy. Amplification yielded TCR beta CDR3 regions, with RNA transcripts as the source. A set of HTBI primers served as the primers for a first-round RT-PCR of the TCR CDR3. TCRdb passed the multiplex PCR reads through MiXCR, listing each CDR3 protein once. The data show around 100,000 distinct CDR3 sequences, 47% seen once. The sample was blood. These TCRs come from a man aged 40-49 years with Graves' hyperthyroidism.

This clonotype was seen just once. The chain joins TRBV12-3 or TRBV12-4 to TRBJ2-1, with 8 positions matching TRBD1. Trimming removed 6 bases from V and 9 bases from J; junction bases left unmatched: 7. The CDR3 runs 13 residues. CDR3 residues: CASSPTGASEQFF. CDR3 bases: TGTGCCAGCAGCCCGACAGGGGCGAGTGAGCAGTTCTTC.

In this sample, this clonotype turned up many times. The chain links TRBV7-9 to TRBJ2-1, with 9 bases that match TRBD2. The CDR3 is 16 amino acids. Germline trimming cut 0 bases from V and 4 bases from J; bases unmatched to any gene: 4. The V gene's germline CDR1 is SEHNR and CDR2 FQNEAQ (reference sequence). This CDR3 is CASSLAAGGTYNEQFF. Written as DNA, the CDR3 is TGTGCCAGCAGCTTAGCAGCGGGGGGCACGTACAATGAGCAGTTCTTC.

Only a few counts were recorded for this clonotype. The V gene is TRBV18, the J gene TRBJ1-1, with a tentative D call TRBD1 (6 bases). The CDR3 sequence is 13 residues long. V was cut by 2 bases and J by 5 bases, with 9 bases left in between. Germline-derived CDR1 and CDR2 are KGHSH and LQKENI. The CDR3 coding sequence is TGTGCCAGCTCACCATCCCAGGGGACTGAAGCTTTCTTT. Protein product: CASSPSQGTEAFF. Combining the CDR3 with reference TRBV18 and TRBJ1-1 gives the whole variable domain NAGVMQNPRHLVRRRGQEARLRCSPMKGHSHVYWYRQLPEEGLKFMVYLQKENIIDESGMPKERFSAEFPKEGPSILRIQQVVRGDSAAYFCASSPSQGTEAFFGQGTRLTVV.

V gene TRBV2 combines with J gene TRBJ2-2; 8 bases are a match to TRBD1. Germline CDR1 is SNHLY and CDR2 is FYNNEI. This CDR3 comprises 16 residues. The CDR3 spells CARRASGNRGTGELFF. For the CDR3, the DNA is TGTGCTAGAAGGGCGAGCGGAAACAGGGGGACCGGGGAGCTGTTTTTT.

In the case of this clonotype: This may be a read error, as it is one base from a much larger clone. This CDR3 is missing its conserved last phenylalanine or tryptophan, likely due to a read error. The chain couples TRBV5-5 to TRBJ2-5; 10 bases agree with TRBD1. CDR1 and CDR2 (germline): SGHKS, YYEKEE (reference sequence). The length of the CDR3 is 14 residues. The ends lost 0 bases at V and 4 bases at J; junction bases unmatched: 0. This CDR3 is CASSLGTGGETQYC. The DNA of the CDR3 is TGTGCCAGCAGCTTGGGGACAGGGGGAGAGACCCAGTACTGC.

This clonotype was seen ten or more times. The CDR3 sequence is CASSGGGGSSSPLHF. The CDR3 region has the DNA TGTGCCAGCAGTGGAGGAGGGGGATCGAGTTCACCCCTCCACTTT. The gene calls are TRBV6-4 and TRBJ1-6; TRBD1 is a possible D gene (6 bases). The CDR3 consists of 15 residues. Germline loops: CDR1 MRHNA, CDR2 SNTAGT. V lost 4 bases, J lost 9 bases, and 16 bases lay in between.

This chain links TRBV29-1 with TRBJ2-1, with a tentative D call TRBD2 (6 bases). The CDR3 spans 16 residues. Between the trimmed V and J ends, which lost 1 base and 3 bases, there was a span of 16 bases. Germline lookup yields CDR1 SQVTM and CDR2 ANQGSEA. The CDR3 reads CSVEVWDFQGYNEQFF. Here the CDR3 DNA reads TGCAGCGTTGAAGTTTGGGACTTCCAGGGCTACAATGAGCAGTTCTTC.

As for this clonotype: With a much larger clone just one base away, this may be a read error. The V call is TRBV11-2, the J call TRBJ2-1; D not certain. Per germline, CDR1 SGHAT and CDR2 FQNNGV. Trimming removed 5 bases from V and 8 bases from J, with 13 bases in between. This CDR3 spans 13 amino acids. In nucleotides, the CDR3 is TGTGCCAGCAGCCTTGCCAGAGACGATGAGCAGTTCTTC. It codes for CASSLARDDEQFF.

A word on this clonotype: One end of the junction varies from germline; a read error may be responsible. The chain links TRBV7-9 to TRBJ2-1, with D perhaps being TRBD1 or TRBD2 (6 bases each). Germline loops: CDR1 SEHNR, CDR2 FQNEAQ (reference sequence). This CDR3 is built from 14 residues. The CDR3 protein is CASALRGPHNEQFF. The CDR3 DNA follows: TGCGCCAGCGCCCTTCGGGGGCCCCACAATGAGCAGTTCTTC.

This clonotype was seen just once. This may be a read error: a much more frequent sequence differs by one nucleotide. V gene TRBV11-2 combines with J gene TRBJ2-5; no reliable D call. CDR1 is SGHAT, CDR2 FQNNGV, per germline. Trimming stripped 11 bases from V and 0 bases from J, with 10 bases between. There are 12 residues in the CDR3. The CDR3 bases are TGTGCCGGCGGCGGAAACCAAGAGACCCAGTACTTC. It codes for CAGGGNQETQYF. Drawing the rest from reference TRBV11-2 and TRBJ2-5, the complete variable domain is EAGVAQSPRYKIIEKRQSVAFWCNPISGHATLYWYQQILGQGPKLLIQFQNNGVVDDSQLPKDRFSAERLKGVDSTLKIQPAKLEDSAVYLCAGGGNQETQYFGPGTRLLVL.

There are many counts of this clonotype. The chain recombines TRBV20-1 with TRBJ1-1; D is undetermined. CDR3 length equals 13 residues. V was shortened by 0 bases and J by 5 bases, with 10 bases between the two germline ends. CDR1 is DFQATT and CDR2 is SNEGSKA in the germline V gene (reference sequence). The CDR3 DNA follows: TGCAGTGCTAGAGATTTCGCGCAGACTGAAGCTTTCTTT. It codes for CSARDFAQTEAFF.

V is TRBV6-5 and J is TRBJ2-1, with D possibly matching TRBD2 (6 bases). Trimming took 11 bases from V and 3 from J, leaving 17 bases between them. The CDR3 is 14 residues long. The germline gives CDR1 MNHEY, CDR2 SVGAGI. The CDR3 DNA is TGTGCCTCGTTCTCGGGACTGTACTACAATGAGCAGTTCTTC. As protein: CASFSGLYYNEQFF.

J is TRBJ2-7 and V is TRBV7-2; D gene ambiguous. Trimming stripped 3 bases from V and 2 bases from J, with 8 bases between. Looked up from germline, CDR1 is SGHTA and CDR2 is FQGNSA. The CDR3 length is 13 residues. CDR3 in amino acids: CASSLSGTYEQYF. Here the CDR3 DNA reads TGTGCCAGCAGCTTGTCGGGTACCTACGAGCAGTACTTC.

A word on this clonotype: A read error may account for a junction end that differs from germline. This chain connects TRBV2 to TRBJ2-7; D might be TRBD1 or TRBD2, each matching 5 bases. This CDR3 has 14 residues. Germline values: CDR1 SNHLY, CDR2 FYNNEI. CDR3: CASSRDPQSYEQYF. CDR3 DNA: TGCGCCAGCAGTAGGGACCCCCAGTCCTACGAGCAGTACTTC.

As to this clonotype: This is likely a read error, given that the CDR3 carries no conserved phenylalanine or tryptophan at its end. The V and J genes are TRBV7-8 and TRBJ2-5; 7 nucleotides line up with TRBD2. Germline lookup yields CDR1 SGHVS and CDR2 FQNEAQ. With 0 bases clipped from V and 5 bases from J, the junction kept 3 bases outside the gene matches. The CDR3 extends over 14 amino acids. Here the CDR3 DNA reads TGTGCCAGCAGCTTAGCGGGAGGGCGCGAGACCCAGTACGTC. Residues: CASSLAGGRETQYV.

As for this clonotype: A much larger clonotype is one base distant, so this may be a read error. V is TRBV9 and J is TRBJ1-2; 7 positions agree with TRBD1. V dropped 4 bases and J dropped 5; count of bases not matched to a gene: 8. The CDR3 runs 14 residues. Germline loops: CDR1 SGDLS, CDR2 YYNGEE. The CDR3 coding sequence is TGTGCCAGCAGCCAGGCAGGGGGTAAGTATGGCTACACCTTC. Protein: CASSQAGGKYGYTF.

This clonotype was seen repeatedly, ten times or more. The chain recombines TRBV7-9 with TRBJ2-3, with 8 bases fitting TRBD1. V shed 5 bases, J shed 9 bases, and the junction held 13 bases outside the gene matches. Looked up from germline, CDR1 is SEHNR and CDR2 is FQNEAQ (reference sequence). This CDR3 is built from 15 residues. The CDR3 spells CASSTRRGQGQTQYF. The CDR3 nucleotides are TGTGCCAGCAGCACCCGGCGAGGACAGGGTCAAACGCAGTATTTT.

The chain has TRBV3-1 and TRBJ2-7, with D unclear. V dropped 1 base and J dropped 8 bases, with 9 bases sitting between them. There are 12 residues in the CDR3. Germline assignment: CDR1 LGHDT and CDR2 YNNKEL (reference sequence). CDR3 protein: CASSQGAYKQYF. The CDR3 region has the DNA TGTGCCAGCAGCCAAGGTGCTTACAAGCAGTACTTC.

This clonotype was seen many times. The chain recombines TRBV12-3 or TRBV12-4 with TRBJ2-7; 8 positions agree with TRBD2. J was trimmed by 6 bases and V by 5 bases; bases with no gene match: 0. This CDR3 is built from 11 residues. The CDR3 sequence is CASSGTSEQYF. The DNA of the CDR3 is TGTGCCAGCAGTGGGACTAGCGAGCAGTACTTC.

Ten or more counts support this clonotype. The chain links TRBV11-2 to TRBJ2-6; 7 nucleotides align to TRBD1. CDR3 length equals 17 residues. Trimming took 4 bases from V and 1 from J; bases not matched to a gene: 7. Germline V gene lookup returns CDR1 SGHAT and CDR2 FQNNGV. The CDR3 DNA follows: TGTGCCAGCAGCTCCCGGGACAGACCTTCTGGGGCCAACGTCCTGACTTTC. As protein: CASSSRDRPSGANVLTF.

Remarks on this clonotype: With a much larger clone just one base away, this may be a read error. The CDR3 end shows no conserved phenylalanine or tryptophan, and so a read error is likely. The rearrangement links TRBV3-1 to TRBJ2-7; perhaps TRBD2 as D (6 bases). The length of the CDR3 is 15 residues. From germline, CDR1 is LGHDT and CDR2 YNNKEL (reference sequence). V dropped 0 bases and J dropped 5 bases, with 14 bases sitting between them. CDR3 in DNA: TGTGCCAGCAGCCAAGAACGGGGACTCCATCACGAGCAGTACCTC. Translation: CASSQERGLHHEQYL.

There are many counts of this clonotype. This chain uses TRBV11-2 with TRBJ2-7; 9 nucleotides agree with TRBD1. Germline CDR1 SGHAT, CDR2 FQNNGV. With V trimmed by 0 bases and J by 5 bases, 5 bases remained unmatched. The CDR3 length is 15 residues. This CDR3 is CASSLEQGAYHEQYF. In DNA form, the CDR3 reads TGTGCCAGCAGCTTAGAACAGGGGGCGTACCACGAGCAGTACTTC.

At least ten counts were recorded for this clonotype. J is TRBJ2-7 and V is TRBV5-1; TRBD1 matches 8 bases. The germline gives CDR1 SGHRS, CDR2 YFSETQ. The CDR3 loop spans 14 amino acids. V was pared by 4 bases and J by 2 bases, with 5 bases of the junction left unmatched. The CDR3 DNA sequence: TGCGCCAGCAGCAAGGGACAGGATCCCTACGAGCAGTACTTC. Amino acid sequence: CASSKGQDPYEQYF.

A word on this clonotype: At one boundary the junction diverges from the germline segment, which might be a read error. The chain couples TRBV7-8 to TRBJ2-2; TRBD2 matches at 12 bases. The CDR3 covers 16 residues. CDR1 is SGHVS and CDR2 is FQNEAQ in the germline V gene. CDR3 sequence (DNA): TGTGTCAGTGGGACTAGCGGGCAGGCGAACACCGGGGAGCTGCTTTTT. Translation gives CVSGTSGQANTGELLF.

This clonotype is a singleton in its sample. CDR3 protein: CASSLLGAAYEQYF. For the CDR3, the DNA is TGTGCCAGCAGCTTGTTGGGGGCAGCCTACGAGCAGTACTTC. The chain employs TRBV5-6 and TRBJ2-7, with a weak D call TRBD1 (6 bases). This CDR3 has 14 residues. Looked up from germline, CDR1 is SGHDT and CDR2 is YYEEEE. V dropped 1 base and J dropped 2 bases, with 10 bases sitting between them.

This clonotype was observed many times. In nucleotides, the CDR3 is TGTGCCAGTCGACAGGGTGATCAGCCCCAGCATTTT. Translated: CASRQGDQPQHF. V gene TRBV6-6 combines with J gene TRBJ1-5; 7 nucleotides align to TRBD1. CDR3 length: 12 residues. V lost 9 bases and J lost 5; bases outside the gene matches: 4. Germline V gene lookup returns CDR1 MNHNY and CDR2 SVGAGI (reference sequence).

V is TRBV11-1 and J is TRBJ2-1, with 13 nucleotides matching TRBD2. CDR1 and CDR2 (germline): SGHAT, FQDESV (reference sequence). V was pared by 6 bases and J by 9 bases, with 8 bases of the junction left unmatched. The CDR3 loop spans 15 amino acids. CDR3: CASRAGLAGVGEQFF. CDR3 bases: TGTGCCAGCAGAGCCGGACTAGCGGGAGTGGGTGAGCAGTTCTTC.

Details on this clonotype: A much larger clone differs from this one at a single base, so this may be a read error. The chain carries TRBV11-2 and TRBJ1-5; maybe TRBD2 (6 bases). The J call may be wrong; the DNA end is better matched by TRBJ2-3. This CDR3 has 14 amino acids. Looked up from germline, CDR1 is SGHAT and CDR2 is FQNNGV. Here the CDR3 DNA reads TGTGCCAGCAGCTTAGTGCGGGGCACAGAGACGCAGTATTTT. Translating it yields CASSLVRGTETQYF.

The rearrangement uses TRBV2 and TRBJ2-2; D tentatively fits TRBD1 or TRBD2 (5 bases each). Trimming cost V 6 bases and J 4 bases, with 9 bases left between them. Per germline, CDR1 SNHLY and CDR2 FYNNEI. The CDR3 contains 13 residues. CDR3 loop: CASRRDGTGELFF. The CDR3 DNA reads TGTGCCAGCAGGAGGGACGGCACCGGGGAGCTGTTTTTT.

The gene calls are TRBV16 and TRBJ2-1, with TRBD2 matching 12 bases. CDR1 and CDR2 (germline): KGHSY, FQNENV. The CDR3 sequence is 14 residues long. Trimming took 4 bases from V and 15 from J; bases not matched to a gene: 10. In DNA, the CDR3 is TGTGCCAGCAGCCTACCGACTAGCGGGAGCGAGTTGTTCTTC. Amino acids: CASSLPTSGSELFF.

This chain joins TRBV18 and TRBJ1-3; D is unresolved. CDR1 KGHSH and CDR2 LQKENI come from the germline V gene. V lost 2 bases and J 0 bases, leaving 5 bases between the germline ends. The CDR3 sequence is 14 residues long. Written as DNA, the CDR3 is TGTGCCAGCTCACCAGGCAACTCTGGAAACACCATATATTTT. Its translation is CASSPGNSGNTIYF.

J is TRBJ2-3 and V is TRBV6-1; 7 bases agree with TRBD2. Germline CDR1 is MNHNS and CDR2 is SASEGT. V was clipped by 5 bases and J by 2 bases; unmatched bases: 4. The CDR3 is made up of 14 amino acids. The CDR3 is CASSSGGNTDTQYF. The CDR3 region has the DNA TGTGCCAGCAGTTCGGGGGGAAACACAGATACGCAGTATTTT.